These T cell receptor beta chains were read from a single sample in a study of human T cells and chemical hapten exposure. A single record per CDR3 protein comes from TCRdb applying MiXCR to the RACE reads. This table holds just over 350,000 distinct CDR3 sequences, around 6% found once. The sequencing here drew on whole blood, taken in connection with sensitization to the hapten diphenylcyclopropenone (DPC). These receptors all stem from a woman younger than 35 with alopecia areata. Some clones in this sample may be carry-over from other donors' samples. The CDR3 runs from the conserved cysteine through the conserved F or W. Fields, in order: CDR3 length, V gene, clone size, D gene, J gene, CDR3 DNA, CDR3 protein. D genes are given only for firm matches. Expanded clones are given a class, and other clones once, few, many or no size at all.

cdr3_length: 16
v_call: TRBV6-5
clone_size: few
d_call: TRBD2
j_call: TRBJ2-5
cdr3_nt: TGTGCCAGCAGCTCCAGACTAGCGGGGGGTCGGGAGACCCAGTACTTC
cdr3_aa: CASSSRLAGGRETQYF

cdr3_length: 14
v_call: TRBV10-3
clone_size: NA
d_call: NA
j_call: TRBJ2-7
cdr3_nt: TGTGCCATCAGTCAGTCCGGACGGAACTACGAGCAGTACTTC
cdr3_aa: CAISQSGRNYEQYF

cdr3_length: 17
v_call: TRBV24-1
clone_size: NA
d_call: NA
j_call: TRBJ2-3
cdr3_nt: TGTGCCACCCGACTCGGATCCAGGGACCAACGCACAGATACGCAGTATTTT
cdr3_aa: CATRLGSRDQRTDTQYF

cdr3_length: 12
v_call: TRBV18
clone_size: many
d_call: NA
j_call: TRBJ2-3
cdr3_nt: TGTGCCAGCTCACCCGACACAGATACGCAGTATTTT
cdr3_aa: CASSPDTDTQYF

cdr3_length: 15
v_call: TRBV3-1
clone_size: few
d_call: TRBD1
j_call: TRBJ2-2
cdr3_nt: TGTGCCAGCAGCCCCGACAGGGGAGGTACCGGGGAGCTGTTTTTT
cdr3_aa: CASSPDRGGTGELFF

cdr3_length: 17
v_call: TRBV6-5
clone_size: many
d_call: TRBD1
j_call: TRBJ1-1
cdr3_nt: TGTGCCAGCAGCCGGGACAGGGTAATGAAGATGAACACTGAAGCTTTCTTT
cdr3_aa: CASSRDRVMKMNTEAFF

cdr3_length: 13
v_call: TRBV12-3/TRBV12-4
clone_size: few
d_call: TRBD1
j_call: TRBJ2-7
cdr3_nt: TGTGCCAGCAGTTTAGCCGACAGGGACGAGCAGTACTTC
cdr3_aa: CASSLADRDEQYF

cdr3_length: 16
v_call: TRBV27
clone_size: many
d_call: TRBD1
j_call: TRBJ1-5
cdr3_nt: TGTGCCAGCAGTGGAGGGACAGGGGGAAGGAATCAGCCCCAGCATTTT
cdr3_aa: CASSGGTGGRNQPQHF

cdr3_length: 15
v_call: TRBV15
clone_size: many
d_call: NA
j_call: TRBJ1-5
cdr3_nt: TGTGCCACCAGCAGATGGGACCTTAGCAATCAGCCCCAGCATTTT
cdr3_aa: CATSRWDLSNQPQHF

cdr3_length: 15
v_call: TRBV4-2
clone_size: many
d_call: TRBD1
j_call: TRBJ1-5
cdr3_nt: TGTGCCAGCAGCCAATCTACGGACAGGGAACAGCCCCAGCATTTT
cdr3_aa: CASSQSTDREQPQHF

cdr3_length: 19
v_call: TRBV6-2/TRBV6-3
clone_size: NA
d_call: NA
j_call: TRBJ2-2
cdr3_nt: TGTGCCAGCAGTTACGCCCCCGTGAGGGGCGCTTCGAACACCGGGGAGCTGTTTTTT
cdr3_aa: CASSYAPVRGASNTGELFF

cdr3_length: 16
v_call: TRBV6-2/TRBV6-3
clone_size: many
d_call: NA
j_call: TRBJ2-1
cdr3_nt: TGTGCCAGCAGTGGGTGGGATACGGGACGCTACAATGAGCAGTTCTTC
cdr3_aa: CASSGWDTGRYNEQFF

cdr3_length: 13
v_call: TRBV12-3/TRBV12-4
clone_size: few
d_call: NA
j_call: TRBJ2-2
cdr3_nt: TGTGCCAGCAGAGGAGCGGGTACCGGGGAGCTGTTTTTT
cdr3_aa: CASRGAGTGELFF

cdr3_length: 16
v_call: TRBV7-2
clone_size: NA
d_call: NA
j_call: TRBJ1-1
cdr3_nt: TGTGCCAGCAGCTTAGGACCGTGGTCCGGGCGATCTGAAGCTTTCTTT
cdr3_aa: CASSLGPWSGRSEAFF

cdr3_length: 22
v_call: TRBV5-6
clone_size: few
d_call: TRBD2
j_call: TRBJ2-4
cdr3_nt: TGTGCCAGCAGCTTGTTGCTAGCGGGACTCCCGGGGATACTATGGACCAAAAACATTCAGTACTTC
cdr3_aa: CASSLLLAGLPGILWTKNIQYF

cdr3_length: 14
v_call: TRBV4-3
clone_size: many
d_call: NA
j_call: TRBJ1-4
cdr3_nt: TGCGCCAGCAGCCATAATACAGGGAATGAAAAACTGTTTTTT
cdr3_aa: CASSHNTGNEKLFF

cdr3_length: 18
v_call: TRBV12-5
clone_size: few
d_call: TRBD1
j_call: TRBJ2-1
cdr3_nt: TGTGCTAGTGGTTTGGTATCGGACAGGACAAGATCCTACAATGAGCAGTTCTTC
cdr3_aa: CASGLVSDRTRSYNEQFF

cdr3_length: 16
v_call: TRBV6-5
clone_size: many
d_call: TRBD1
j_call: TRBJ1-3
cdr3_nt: TGTGCCAGCAGTTACAGGCAGGGGGCCTCTGGAAACACCATATATTTT
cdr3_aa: CASSYRQGASGNTIYF

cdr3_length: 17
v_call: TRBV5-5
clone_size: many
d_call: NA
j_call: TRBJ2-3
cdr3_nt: TGTGCCAGCAGCTTGTGGCAGGTCGCCTCTAGCACAGATACGCAGTATTTT
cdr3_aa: CASSLWQVASSTDTQYF

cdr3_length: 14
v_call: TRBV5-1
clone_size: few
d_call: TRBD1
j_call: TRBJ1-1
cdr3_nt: TGCGCCAGCAGCTGGACAGGGCCTTCCACTGAAGCTTTCTTT
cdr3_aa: CASSWTGPSTEAFF